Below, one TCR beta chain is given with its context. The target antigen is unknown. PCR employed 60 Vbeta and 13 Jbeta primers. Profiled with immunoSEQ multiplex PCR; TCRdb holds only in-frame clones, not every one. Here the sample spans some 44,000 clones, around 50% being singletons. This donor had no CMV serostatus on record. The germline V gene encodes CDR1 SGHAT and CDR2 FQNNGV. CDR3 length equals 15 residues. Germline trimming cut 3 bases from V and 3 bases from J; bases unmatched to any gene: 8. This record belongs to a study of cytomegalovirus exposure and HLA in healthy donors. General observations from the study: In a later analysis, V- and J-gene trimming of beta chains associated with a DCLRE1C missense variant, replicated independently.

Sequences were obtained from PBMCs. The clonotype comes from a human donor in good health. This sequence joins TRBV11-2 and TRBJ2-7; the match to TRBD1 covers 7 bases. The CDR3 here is CASSLMDRIYYEQYF. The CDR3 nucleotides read TGTGCCAGCAGCTTGATGGACAGGATATACTACGAGCAGTACTTC. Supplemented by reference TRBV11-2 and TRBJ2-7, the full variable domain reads EAGVAQSPRYKIIEKRQSVAFWCNPISGHATLYWYQQILGQGPKLLIQFQNNGVVDDSQLPKDRFSAERLKGVDSTLKIQPAKLEDSAVYLCASSLMDRIYYEQYFGPGTRLTVT.